The next 24 T cell receptor beta chains were all read from a single sample in a study of regulatory T cells in long-lasting Graves disease. Library construction for TCR beta used iRepertoire HTBI primers and Arm-PCR of CDR3 regions. TCRdb itself ran the multiplex PCR reads through MiXCR, one entry per CDR3 protein. The sample holds some 340,000 distinct CDR3 sequences, roughly 24% seen once. Time point indicated: persistent/refractory GD, antithyroid drugs over 5 years with positive TRAb. There was RNA extracted from PBMCs, and the TCR library was made from it. The starting material was peripheral blood mononuclear cells (PBMCs), obtained when the disease was refractory, from a patient treated with antithyroid drugs. These receptors all come from a woman in her forties with Graves disease.

Details on this clonotype: At one of its ends the junction is not consistent with the germline gene, which may arise from a read error. The rearrangement uses TRBV5-1 and TRBJ2-2; D ambiguous. This CDR3 has 13 amino acids. CDR1 is SGHRS and CDR2 is YFSETQ in the germline V gene. This chain's CDR3 is CASSLGNAGELFF. The CDR3 coding sequence is TGCGCCAGCAGCTTGGGGAACGCCGGGGAGCTGTTTTTT.

This clonotype was observed many times. The J gene is TRBJ2-5, the V gene TRBV11-2, with D hard to call. The CDR3 covers 13 residues. V lost 4 bases and J lost 9, with 15 bases in between. Germline values: CDR1 SGHAT, CDR2 FQNNGV. The CDR3 sequence is CASSSSPNVPQYF. The CDR3 DNA reads as TGTGCCAGCAGCTCAAGCCCCAACGTGCCCCAGTACTTC.

The chain employs TRBV7-9 and TRBJ2-1, with D perhaps matching TRBD2 (6 bases). The CDR3 loop spans 14 amino acids. The germline V and J ends were trimmed by 5 bases and 4 bases, with 12 bases remaining between them. Germline CDR1 SEHNR, CDR2 FQNEAQ (reference sequence). As DNA, the CDR3 is TGTGCCAGCAGCACCCTAGCGATATACAATGAGCAGTTCTTC. Encoded protein: CASSTLAIYNEQFF.

This clonotype turned up a few times. J is TRBJ2-5 and V is TRBV6-5, with a weak D call TRBD1 (8 bases). CDR1 is MNHEY, CDR2 SVGAGI, per germline. The CDR3 extends over 17 amino acids. The V and J ends lost 0 bases and 2 bases respectively, with 16 bases between them. CDR3 in DNA: TGTGCCAGCAGTTACTCGAGGACAGGGAGGGAACAAGAGACCCAGTACTTC. This codes for CASSYSRTGREQETQYF.

This clonotype was observed a handful of times. The CDR3 end shows no conserved phenylalanine or tryptophan, and so a read error is likely. The V gene is TRBV30, the J gene TRBJ1-5; D not certain. The CDR3 consists of 12 residues. Trimming stripped 2 bases from V and 0 bases from J, with 2 bases between. CDR1 is GTSNPN, CDR2 SVGIG, per germline (reference sequence). The CDR3 nucleotides read TGTGCCTGGAGTTATAGCAATCAGCCCCAGCATTCT. It translates to CAWSYSNQPQHS.

This clonotype was picked up many times. The rearrangement joins TRBV20-1 to TRBJ1-6; 7 nucleotides agree with TRBD1. CDR3 size: 15 residues. V lost 6 bases to trimming and J lost 0 bases; unmatched junction nucleotides: 5. The germline V gene encodes CDR1 DFQATT and CDR2 SNEGSKA (reference sequence). The CDR3, as DNA: TGCAGTGCCTCGGACAGGAGCTCCTATAATTCACCCCTCCACTTT. It translates to CSASDRSSYNSPLHF.

The V and J genes are TRBV9 and TRBJ2-5; the match to TRBD2 covers 7 bases. J was trimmed by 5 bases and V by 2 bases; bases with no gene match: 9. Per germline, CDR1 SGDLS and CDR2 YYNGEE. This CDR3 region has 15 residues. The CDR3 spells CASSVRDYPGETQYF. The CDR3 DNA is TGTGCCAGCAGCGTGAGGGACTACCCGGGCGAGACCCAGTACTTC.

V and J are TRBV2 and TRBJ2-3, with 9 bases lining up with TRBD2. J lost 5 bases, V lost 0 bases, and 9 bases had no gene match. There are 17 residues in the CDR3. Germline CDR1 reads SNHLY; CDR2 reads FYNNEI. The CDR3 protein is CASSEALFSGRRDTQYF. CDR3 DNA: TGTGCCAGCAGTGAAGCGTTATTTAGCGGGAGAAGAGATACGCAGTATTTT.

This clonotype appeared many times. The chain recombines TRBV2 with TRBJ2-7, with D perhaps TRBD2 (5 bases). This CDR3 is 14 amino acids long. V lost 6 bases and J 7 bases, leaving 19 bases between the germline ends. Germline CDR1 SNHLY, CDR2 FYNNEI. For the CDR3, the DNA is TGTGCCAGCAGCGCTGCAGCCGTCTCGGGGGAGCAGTACTTC. This encodes CASSAAAVSGEQYF.

This clonotype was recorded a few times. The chain is built from TRBV3-1 and TRBJ2-5; 8 nucleotides agree with TRBD2. Germline assignment: CDR1 LGHDT and CDR2 YNNKEL (reference sequence). V gave up 1 base and J gave up 4 bases; unmatched junction bases: 14. The CDR3 consists of 18 residues. The CDR3 sequence: CASSQGGTIAGRRETQYF. DNA for the CDR3: TGTGCCAGCAGCCAAGGGGGGACGATAGCGGGACGAAGAGAGACCCAGTACTTC.

This clonotype came up many times. V gene TRBV11-2 combines with J gene TRBJ2-7; D is unclear. The length of the CDR3 is 14 residues. The germline V gene encodes CDR1 SGHAT and CDR2 FQNNGV. Deletions cut 5 bases from V and 0 bases from J, with 11 bases between. CDR3 bases: TGTGCCAGCAGCCGAGCTGGCCCCTCCTACGAGCAGTACTTC. Encoded protein: CASSRAGPSYEQYF.

On this clonotype: One base away lies a much larger clone, so this may be a sequencing read error. CDR3 residues: CSVQGTGNTEALF. The CDR3 bases are TGCAGCGTCCAAGGGACAGGGAACACTGAAGCTCTCTTT. The chain joins TRBV29-1 to TRBJ1-1, with 9 positions matching TRBD1. This CDR3 has 13 residues. Germline values: CDR1 SQVTM, CDR2 ANQGSEA.

In its sample, this clonotype was seen many times. This chain links TRBV29-1 with TRBJ2-7; the match to TRBD1 covers 8 bases. Germline V gene data show CDR1 as SQVTM and CDR2 as ANQGSEA. This CDR3 region has 12 residues. V trimming: 7 bases; J trimming: 6 bases; junction bases outside the gene matches: 8. The CDR3 DNA reads as TGCAGCGCCTGGACAGGGAACAGCGAGCAGTACTTC. Residues: CSAWTGNSEQYF.

The chain carries TRBV11-2 and TRBJ2-7; 9 nucleotides line up with TRBD1. V gave up 2 bases and J gave up 0 bases; unmatched junction bases: 5. This CDR3 is built from 16 residues. Germline V lookup: CDR1 SGHAT, CDR2 FQNNGV. The CDR3 DNA sequence: TGTGCCAGCAGCTTACTAACAGGGGGCAGCTCCTACGAGCAGTACTTC. This encodes CASSLLTGGSSYEQYF.

The rearrangement links TRBV29-1 to TRBJ2-1; TRBD2 matches at 8 bases. The CDR3 totals 15 residues. Germline values: CDR1 SQVTM, CDR2 ANQGSEA. Losses at the gene ends were 3 bases for V and 7 bases for J; bases not matched to a gene: 11. The CDR3 here is CSVDSFVSGNNEQFF. CDR3 nucleotide sequence: TGCAGCGTTGATTCGTTTGTTAGCGGGAATAATGAGCAGTTCTTC.

This clonotype was seen at least ten times. The genes are TRBV6-1 and TRBJ2-7; 10 bases align to TRBD2. Germline V CDR1 and CDR2: MNHNS, SASEGT. CDR3 length equals 17 residues. V was clipped by 6 bases and J by 1 base; unmatched bases: 12. The CDR3 loop is CASRSQLWTSGSYEQYF. CDR3 DNA sequence: TGTGCCAGCAGATCCCAACTCTGGACTAGCGGATCCTACGAGCAGTACTTC.

This clonotype was recorded at least ten times. The rearrangement uses TRBV5-5 and TRBJ2-5; 9 bases map to TRBD1. With V trimmed by 3 bases and J by 5 bases, 5 bases remained unmatched. This CDR3 has 14 residues. The germline CDR1 and CDR2 sequences are SGHKS and YYEKEE (reference sequence). In DNA form, the CDR3 reads TGTGCCAGCAGCTCCGACAGGGGGAGGGAGACCCAGTACTTC. It translates to CASSSDRGRETQYF.

This clonotype was detected many times. The gene calls are TRBV14 and TRBJ2-5, with 7 bases that match TRBD1. V was pared by 5 bases and J by 7 bases, with 7 bases of the junction left unmatched. Germline CDR1 SGHDN, CDR2 FVKESK. The CDR3 extends over 13 amino acids. The CDR3 is CASSAKGAPTQYF. The CDR3 coding sequence is TGTGCCAGCAGCGCTAAGGGGGCGCCGACCCAGTACTTC.

Only a few counts were recorded for this clonotype. The J gene is TRBJ2-3, the V gene TRBV12-3 or TRBV12-4, with TRBD1 as a possible D gene (6 bases). The CDR3 runs to 13 residues. The V gene lost 2 bases and the J gene lost 8 bases, with 11 bases spanning the gap. The CDR3 here is CASSLSQGTTQYF. In DNA, the CDR3 is TGTGCCAGCAGTTTATCCCAGGGGACTACGCAGTATTTT.

The table lists this clonotype with many counts. V gene TRBV11-2 combines with J gene TRBJ2-7, with 8 bases identical to TRBD2. The CDR3 is 14 amino acids. Germline CDR1 reads SGHAT; CDR2 reads FQNNGV. J lost 2 bases, V lost 4 bases, and 4 bases had no gene match. CDR3 loop: CASSSIAGTYEQYF. DNA for the CDR3: TGTGCCAGCAGCTCCATAGCGGGGACCTACGAGCAGTACTTC.

The V and J genes are TRBV11-2 and TRBJ2-1; 10 bases align to TRBD2. V lost 3 bases and J lost 8; bases outside the gene matches: 10. This CDR3 region has 16 residues. Per germline, CDR1 SGHAT and CDR2 FQNNGV. Here the CDR3 DNA reads TGTGCCAGCAGCTTCACCCCGAGCGGGAGGGTCCATGAGCAGTTCTTC. Translated: CASSFTPSGRVHEQFF.

This clonotype was recorded at least ten times. This sequence joins TRBV27 and TRBJ2-7, with D perhaps TRBD2 (6 bases). Deletions cut 6 bases from V and 1 base from J, with 13 bases between. This CDR3 is 14 amino acids long. The V gene's germline CDR1 is MNHEY and CDR2 SMNVEV (reference sequence). CDR3 in DNA: TGTGCCAGCAGGGACGGACTAATATCCTACGAGCAGTACTTC. Its translation is CASRDGLISYEQYF.

For this clonotype: No conserved phenylalanine or tryptophan is present at the end of the CDR3, so a read error is the likely explanation. The chain employs TRBV6-1 and TRBJ2-4; 14 bases are a match to TRBD2. This CDR3 has 21 residues. Germline V gene sequence: CDR1 MNHNS, CDR2 SASEGT. The V gene end was trimmed by 6 bases and the J gene end by 0 bases; junction bases not matched to a gene: 16. The CDR3 loop reads CASRQNFRLAGGLIAKNIQYL. The CDR3 DNA sequence: TGTGCCAGCAGGCAAAACTTCCGACTAGCGGGAGGGCTAATAGCCAAAAACATTCAGTACCTC.

J is TRBJ2-1 and V is TRBV30, with 8 bases fitting TRBD2. V shed 0 bases, J shed 8 bases, and the junction held 6 bases outside the gene matches. Germline V gene lookup returns CDR1 GTSNPN and CDR2 SVGIG (reference sequence). The CDR3 contains 14 residues. The DNA of the CDR3 is TGTGCCTGGAGTGTACAAGCGGGAGAGGATGAGCAGTTCTTC. Amino acid sequence: CAWSVQAGEDEQFF.